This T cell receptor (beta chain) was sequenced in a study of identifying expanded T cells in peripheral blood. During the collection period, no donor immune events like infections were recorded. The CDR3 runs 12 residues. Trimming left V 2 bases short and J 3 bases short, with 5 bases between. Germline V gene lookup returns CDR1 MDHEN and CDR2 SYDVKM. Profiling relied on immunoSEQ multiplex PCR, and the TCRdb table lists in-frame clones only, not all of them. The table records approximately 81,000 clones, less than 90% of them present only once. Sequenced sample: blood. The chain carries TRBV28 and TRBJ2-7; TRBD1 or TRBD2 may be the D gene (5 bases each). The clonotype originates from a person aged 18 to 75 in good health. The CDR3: CASSLGGYEQYF. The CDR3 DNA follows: TGTGCCAGCAGTTTAGGGGGCTACGAGCAGTACTTC.